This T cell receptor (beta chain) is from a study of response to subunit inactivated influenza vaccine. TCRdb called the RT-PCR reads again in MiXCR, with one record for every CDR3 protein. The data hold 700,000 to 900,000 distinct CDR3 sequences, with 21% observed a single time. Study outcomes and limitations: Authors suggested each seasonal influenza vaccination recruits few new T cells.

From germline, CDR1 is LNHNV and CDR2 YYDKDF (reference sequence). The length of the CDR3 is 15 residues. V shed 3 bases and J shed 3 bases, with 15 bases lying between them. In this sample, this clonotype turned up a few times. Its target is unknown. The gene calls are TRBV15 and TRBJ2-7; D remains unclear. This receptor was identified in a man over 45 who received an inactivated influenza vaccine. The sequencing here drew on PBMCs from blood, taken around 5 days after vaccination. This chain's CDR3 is CATSRARVGNYEQYF. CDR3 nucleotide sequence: TGTGCCACCAGCAGGGCACGGGTCGGTAACTACGAGCAGTACTTC.